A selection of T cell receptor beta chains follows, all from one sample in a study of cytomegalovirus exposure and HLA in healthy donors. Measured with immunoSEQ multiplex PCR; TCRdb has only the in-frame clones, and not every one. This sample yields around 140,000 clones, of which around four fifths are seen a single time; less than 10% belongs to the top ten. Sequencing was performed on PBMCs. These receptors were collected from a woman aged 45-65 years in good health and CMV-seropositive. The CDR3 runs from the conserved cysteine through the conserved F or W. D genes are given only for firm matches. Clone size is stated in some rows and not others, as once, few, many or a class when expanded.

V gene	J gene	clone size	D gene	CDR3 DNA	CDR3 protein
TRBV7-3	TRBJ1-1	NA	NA	TGTGCCAGCAGCAAGACAGGGAACACTGAAGCTTTCTTT	CASSKTGNTEAFF
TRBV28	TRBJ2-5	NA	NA	TGTGCCAGCAGAACTCAACAAATCGGGGTTTTAGAGACCCAGTACTTC	CASRTQQIGVLETQYF
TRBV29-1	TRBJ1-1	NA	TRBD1	TGCAGCGTATTTATCATCCCCGGGACAGTCGCACCCGTGAACACTGAAGCTTTCTTT	CSVFIIPGTVAPVNTEAFF
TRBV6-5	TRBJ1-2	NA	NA	TGTGCCAGCAGTTACTCGTGGCAGGCCAATTATGGCTACACCTTC	CASSYSWQANYGYTF
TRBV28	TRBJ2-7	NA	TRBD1	TGTGCCAGCGGGGGACAGCTCCCCTACGAGCAGTACTTC	CASGGQLPYEQYF
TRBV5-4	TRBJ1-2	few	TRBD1	TGTGCCAGCAGCTCCCGGACAGGGCTTGGCTACACCTTC	CASSSRTGLGYTF
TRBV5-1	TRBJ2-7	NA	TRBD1	TGCGCCAGCAGCCTGGACGACAGGGGGCGTTACGAGCAGTACTTC	CASSLDDRGRYEQYF
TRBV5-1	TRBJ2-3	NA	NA	TGCGCCAGCAGCTGGGGGGACCGTAGCACAGATACGCAGTATTTT	CASSWGDRSTDTQYF
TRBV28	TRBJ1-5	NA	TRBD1	TGTGCCAGCAGCCTACGACAGGGAGCTTATAGCAATCAGCCCCAGCATTTT	CASSLRQGAYSNQPQHF
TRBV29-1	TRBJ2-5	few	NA	TGCAGCGCTGACACATACCAAGAGACCCAGTACTTC	CSADTYQETQYF
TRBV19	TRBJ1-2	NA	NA	TGTGCCAGTAGTATACGGGAAACACCCTATGGCTACACCTTC	CASSIRETPYGYTF
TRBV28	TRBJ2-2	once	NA	TGTGCCAGCAGTTCCAGGGGTCGGGGGGAGCTGTTTTTT	CASSSRGRGELFF
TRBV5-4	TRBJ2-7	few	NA	TGTGCCAGCAGCTTGGCCGGAGCAAGCGAGCAGTACTTC	CASSLAGASEQYF
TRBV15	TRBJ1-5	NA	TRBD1	TGTGCCACCAGCCCTGCGGGACAGGGCAATCAGCCCCAGCATTTT	CATSPAGQGNQPQHF
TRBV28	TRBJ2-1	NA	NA	TGTGCCAGCAGTCCCCACCCCGTCACAACCGAGCAGTTCTTC	CASSPHPVTTEQFF
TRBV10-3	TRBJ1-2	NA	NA	TGTGCCATCAGTGAGTCACCAGGTCGAGAAGGCGGCTACACCTTC	CAISESPGREGGYTF
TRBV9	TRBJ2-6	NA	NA	TGTGCCAGCAGCCCCCGCTCGGGCCTCTCTGGGGCCAACGGCCTGACTTTC	CASSPRSGLSGANGLTF
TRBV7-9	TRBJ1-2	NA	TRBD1	TGTGCCAGCAGCTTGCCCAGGGGGCTTGACTATGGCTACACCTTC	CASSLPRGLDYGYTF
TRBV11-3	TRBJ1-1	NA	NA	TGTGCCAGCAGCTTGGGCCTGAACACTGAAGCTTTCTTT	CASSLGLNTEAFF
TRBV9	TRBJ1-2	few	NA	TGTGCCAGCAGCCTATCCTTTCGGGGAGAGGGCTACACCTTC	CASSLSFRGEGYTF
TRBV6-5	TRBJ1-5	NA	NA	TGTGCCAGCAGTGACGGGGGTAGAAATCAGCCCCAGCATTTT	CASSDGGRNQPQHF
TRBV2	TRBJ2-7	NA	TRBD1	TGTGCCAGTCAACGGGACAGAAACTACGAGCAGTACTTC	CASQRDRNYEQYF
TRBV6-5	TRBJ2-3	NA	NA	TGTGCCAGCAGTTACGCACCGGCGGGACCAACCATTTCGCAGTATTTT	CASSYAPAGPTISQYF
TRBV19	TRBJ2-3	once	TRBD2	TGTGCCAGTATCGCCGGGACTAGCCTAAGCACAGATACGCAGTATTTT	CASIAGTSLSTDTQYF